The 27 T cell receptor beta chains below come from one sample, sequenced in a study of post-analysis software for immune sequencing data. Study observations and caveats: TRBV segments more frequent in patients than in controls numbered roughly 5 and included TRBV5-6, TRBV5-1 and TRBV20-1.

No antigen has been assigned to these receptors. Sequencing libraries made from TCR beta cDNA carried unique molecular identifiers. TCRdb re-analysed the PCR reads in MiXCR, keeping a single row per CDR3 protein. Here the sample spans hundreds of thousands of distinct CDR3 sequences, 25% to 30% being singletons. The sequenced sample consisted of blood. The receptors derive from a girl under 18 with multiple sclerosis.

Only a few counts were recorded for this clonotype. The chain employs TRBV5-1 and TRBJ2-1; 11 positions match TRBD2. The V gene end was trimmed by 3 bases and the J gene end by 4 bases; junction bases not matched to a gene: 12. Germline V gene lookup returns CDR1 SGHRS and CDR2 YFSETQ. This CDR3 spans 18 amino acids. CDR3 sequence: CASSSLGRLAGMYNEQFF. CDR3 DNA: TGCGCCAGCAGCTCCCTTGGCCGACTAGCGGGGATGTACAATGAGCAGTTCTTC.

As concerns this clonotype: An end of the junction differs from the germline gene, which may be a read error. This chain connects TRBV29-1 to TRBJ2-3; 9 nucleotides match TRBD1. The CDR3 is made up of 14 amino acids. In germline, CDR1 is SQVTM, CDR2 ANQGSEA. CDR3 coding DNA: TGCAGGGTTGGAACACAGGGGGCGACAGATACGCAGTATTTT. Amino acid sequence: CRVGTQGATDTQYF.

This clonotype came up many times. This sequence joins TRBV11-2 and TRBJ1-2, with D tentatively TRBD1 (6 bases). V was clipped by 4 bases and J by 1 base, with 10 bases between them. CDR3 length equals 14 residues. Germline CDR1 reads SGHAT; CDR2 reads FQNNGV. This CDR3 reads CASSSGTNNYGYTF. The CDR3 DNA sequence: TGTGCCAGCAGCTCCGGGACAAATAACTATGGCTACACCTTC. Full variable domain (rest looked up from reference TRBV11-2 and TRBJ1-2): EAGVAQSPRYKIIEKRQSVAFWCNPISGHATLYWYQQILGQGPKLLIQFQNNGVVDDSQLPKDRFSAERLKGVDSTLKIQPAKLEDSAVYLCASSSGTNNYGYTFGSGTRLTVV.

The genes are TRBV27 and TRBJ1-1; D gene unclear. The CDR3 contains 13 residues. Trimming shortened V by 6 bases and J by 0 bases, and 8 bases separated the two germline ends. The germline CDR1 and CDR2 sequences are MNHEY and SMNVEV (reference sequence). The CDR3 region is CASRTNLNTEAFF. CDR3 nucleotide sequence: TGTGCCAGCAGAACGAATCTGAACACTGAAGCTTTCTTT.

J is TRBJ1-2 and V is TRBV7-9; possible D gene TRBD1, 6 bases. Germline V gene data show CDR1 as SEHNR and CDR2 as FQNEAQ (reference sequence). The V gene lost 4 bases and the J gene lost 5 bases, with 20 bases spanning the gap. The CDR3 contains 16 residues. DNA of the CDR3: TGTGCCAGCAGCTCCACCCGAGAAGTGAGGGGGTATGGCTACACCTTC. Translating gives CASSSTREVRGYGYTF.

This clonotype was observed a handful of times. The V and J genes are TRBV7-2 and TRBJ2-6; D not certain. From germline, CDR1 is SGHTA and CDR2 FQGNSA. The CDR3 contains 16 residues. Trimming left V 0 bases short and J 2 bases short, with 8 bases between. CDR3 in amino acids: CASSLAPGAGANVLTF. DNA for the CDR3: TGTGCCAGCAGCTTAGCGCCGGGTGCTGGGGCCAACGTCCTGACTTTC. The whole variable domain, filled in from reference TRBV7-2 and TRBJ2-6, reads GAGVSQSPSNKVTEKGKDVELRCDPISGHTALYWYRQSLGQGLEFLIYFQGNSAPDKSGLPSDRFSAERTGGSVSTLTIQRTQQEDSAVYLCASSLAPGAGANVLTFGAGSRLTVL.

This clonotype was recorded many times. The rearrangement uses TRBV20-1 and TRBJ2-7, with D maybe TRBD2 (6 bases). V gave up 3 bases and J gave up 1 base, with 28 bases separating them. The CDR3 runs to 19 residues. CDR1 DFQATT and CDR2 SNEGSKA come from the germline V gene (reference sequence). This CDR3 reads CSARGLSRPSDWVSYEQYF. CDR3 nucleotide sequence: TGCAGTGCTAGGGGACTCTCGCGGCCTAGCGACTGGGTTTCCTACGAGCAGTACTTC.

This clonotype has just a few counts. This chain joins TRBV15 and TRBJ1-4, with a tentative D call TRBD1 (6 bases). CDR3 length equals 15 residues. Deletions cut 5 bases from V and 3 bases from J, with 13 bases between. The germline CDR1 and CDR2 sequences are LNHNV and YYDKDF (reference sequence). The CDR3 bases are TGTGCCACCAGCTTGGGGGGCAGTCCTAATGAAAAACTGTTTTTT. It is translated as CATSLGGSPNEKLFF.

This clonotype has a count of ten or more. The V call is TRBV27, the J call TRBJ2-3; D remains unclear. The germline V and J ends were trimmed by 5 bases and 2 bases, with 11 bases remaining between them. The CDR3 extends over 14 amino acids. Germline CDR1 MNHEY, CDR2 SMNVEV (reference sequence). For the CDR3, the DNA is TGTGCCAGCAGTCCCTCCGACCCCACAGATACGCAGTATTTT. It is translated as CASSPSDPTDTQYF.

This rearrangement joins TRBV5-1 to TRBJ2-1, with D possibly being TRBD2 (7 bases). Germline V lookup: CDR1 SGHRS, CDR2 YFSETQ. The germline V and J ends were trimmed by 5 bases and 4 bases, with 16 bases remaining between them. The CDR3 extends over 15 amino acids. The CDR3 region is CASSWTGGSYNEQFF. The CDR3 bases are TGCGCCAGCAGTTGGACGGGGGGCTCGTACAATGAGCAGTTCTTC.

V usage is TRBV18 and J usage is TRBJ2-3, with D unresolved. V dropped 1 base and J dropped 1 base, with 12 bases sitting between them. The CDR3 length is 16 residues. Germline CDR1 is KGHSH and CDR2 is LQKENI. CDR3 amino acids: CASSPLTTWGTDTQYF. In DNA, the CDR3 is TGTGCCAGCTCACCACTCACAACCTGGGGCACAGATACGCAGTATTTT.

A single count supports this clonotype. The genes are TRBV28 and TRBJ1-1, with 8 bases fitting TRBD1. The CDR3 totals 14 residues. Trimming at V came to 6 bases and at J to 9 bases, leaving 12 bases not matched to a gene. Germline V gene lookup returns CDR1 MDHEN and CDR2 SYDVKM. The CDR3 DNA follows: TGTGCCAGCAGCGGCCCTACAGGGGGGGGGCAAGCTTTCTTT. It codes for CASSGPTGGGQAFF.

This chain uses TRBV14 with TRBJ2-5; 10 nucleotides align to TRBD1. The CDR3 loop spans 16 amino acids. Germline CDR1 SGHDN, CDR2 FVKESK. Trimming at V came to 3 bases and at J to 5 bases, leaving 9 bases not matched to a gene. The CDR3 protein is CASSQGRQGAWETQYF. The CDR3 DNA reads as TGTGCCAGCAGCCAGGGACGACAGGGGGCTTGGGAGACCCAGTACTTC.

This clonotype occurred a few times. The chain couples TRBV6-1 to TRBJ1-6, with no clear D. V lost 5 bases to trimming and J lost 10 bases, with 6 bases between them. Looked up from germline, CDR1 is MNHNS and CDR2 is SASEGT. This CDR3 has 11 amino acids. The CDR3 here is CASSLASPLHF. The CDR3 nucleotides read TGTGCCAGCAGTCTCGCATCACCCCTCCACTTT.

This clonotype was seen only a few times. The chain employs TRBV2 and TRBJ1-5, with 7 bases aligning to TRBD1. The CDR3 runs 14 residues. Trimming removed 7 bases from V and 7 bases from J; junction bases left unmatched: 10. The germline gives CDR1 SNHLY, CDR2 FYNNEI. The CDR3 sequence: CASTDDRARQPQHF. CDR3 bases: TGTGCCAGCACCGACGACAGGGCTAGACAGCCCCAGCATTTT.

This clonotype was recorded a few times. The chain has TRBV7-2 and TRBJ2-3, with D maybe TRBD1 (5 bases). Germline CDR1 and CDR2: SGHTA and FQGNSA. The CDR3 has 14 amino acids. Trimming stripped 3 bases from V and 3 bases from J, with 10 bases between. The CDR3 region has the DNA TGTGCCAGCAGCTTCCCAGGGCAGACAGATACGCAGTATTTT. This encodes CASSFPGQTDTQYF.

This clonotype was observed a handful of times. The V and J genes are TRBV10-3 and TRBJ2-6; D not certain. Germline values: CDR1 ENHRY, CDR2 SYGVKD. The V end was cut by 0 bases, the J end by 0 bases, with 9 bases between. This CDR3 contains 17 residues. The chain's CDR3 is CAISESSPLSGANVLTF. The CDR3 DNA is TGTGCCATCAGTGAGTCTAGCCCTCTCTCTGGGGCCAACGTCCTGACTTTC.

This sequence joins TRBV10-1 and TRBJ2-5; TRBD2 matches 9 bases. CDR1 and CDR2 (germline): WNHNN, SYGVQD (reference sequence). The CDR3 has 16 residues. V lost 3 bases and J lost 0; bases outside the gene matches: 5. CDR3 nucleotides: TGCGCCAGCAGTGATTTGGCTAGCGGGAACCAAGAGACCCAGTACTTC. The encoded protein is CASSDLASGNQETQYF.

This clonotype was observed once. This could be a read error, since a much larger clone is one nucleotide away. This chain links TRBV20-1 with TRBJ2-1; maybe TRBD2 (6 bases). This CDR3 has 14 residues. Germline CDR1 is DFQATT and CDR2 is SNEGSKA (reference sequence). The CDR3 reads CGILAPGADNEQFF. CDR3 DNA sequence: TGCGGTATCCTCGCCCCGGGAGCAGACAATGAGCAGTTCTTC.

The chain has TRBV29-1 and TRBJ1-1; a possible D gene is TRBD1 (6 bases). Germline V CDR1 and CDR2: SQVTM, ANQGSEA. The CDR3 is 14 amino acids. Trimming pared 6 bases from V and 1 base from J, leaving 15 bases between. CDR3 nucleotide sequence: TGCAGCGTGAGTGCGGGACACCAGAACACTGAAGCTTTCTTT. Protein sequence: CSVSAGHQNTEAFF.

The chain recombines TRBV27 with TRBJ1-5; D remains ambiguous. The germline gives CDR1 MNHEY, CDR2 SMNVEV (reference sequence). Trimming removed 3 bases from V and 2 bases from J, with 17 bases in between. This CDR3 is 17 amino acids long. DNA for the CDR3: TGTGCCAGCAGTTTTTCTGGGTCCCTCGCGGGCAATCAGCCCCAGCATTTT. It translates to CASSFSGSLAGNQPQHF.

A single count supports this clonotype. The chain joins TRBV2 to TRBJ2-7, with D tentatively TRBD1 (6 bases). Trimming cost V 5 bases and J 4 bases, with 9 bases left between them. The length of the CDR3 is 12 residues. Looked up from germline, CDR1 is SNHLY and CDR2 is FYNNEI. The CDR3 spells CASSTGQYEQYF. The CDR3 DNA follows: TGTGCCAGCAGTACCGGACAGTACGAGCAGTACTTC.

V gene TRBV18 combines with J gene TRBJ1-5; D call uncertain. CDR1 is KGHSH and CDR2 is LQKENI in the germline V gene. Trimming took 1 base from V and 3 from J, leaving 13 bases between them. The CDR3 sequence is 16 residues long. Here the CDR3 reads CASSPRADSNNQPQHF. CDR3 nucleotide sequence: TGTGCCAGCTCACCACGGGCAGATTCGAACAATCAGCCCCAGCATTTT. The whole variable domain, filled in from reference TRBV18 and TRBJ1-5, reads NAGVMQNPRHLVRRRGQEARLRCSPMKGHSHVYWYRQLPEEGLKFMVYLQKENIIDESGMPKERFSAEFPKEGPSILRIQQVVRGDSAAYFCASSPRADSNNQPQHFGDGTRLSIL.

The chain employs TRBV9 and TRBJ2-5; 8 bases are shared with TRBD1. The CDR3 runs to 14 residues. With V trimmed by 2 bases and J by 5 bases, 5 bases remained unmatched. Germline lookup yields CDR1 SGDLS and CDR2 YYNGEE. CDR3 in amino acids: CASSVLWTGETQYF. The CDR3 region has the DNA TGTGCCAGCAGCGTCCTATGGACAGGGGAGACCCAGTACTTC.

J is TRBJ1-5 and V is TRBV5-6; D gene ambiguous. Germline V gene data show CDR1 as SGHDT and CDR2 as YYEEEE. Trimming took off 0 bases at V and 1 base at J, with 11 bases between the two ends. The CDR3 sequence is 16 residues long. The CDR3 bases are TGTGCCAGCAGCTTGGGTTCGGTGGGGAGCAATCAGCCCCAGCATTTT. It encodes CASSLGSVGSNQPQHF.

This clonotype was counted between two and nine times. The chain recombines TRBV20-1 with TRBJ2-4; no reliable D call. CDR1 and CDR2 (germline): DFQATT, SNEGSKA (reference sequence). Trimming took 0 bases from V and 1 from J, leaving 4 bases between them. The CDR3 covers 13 residues. The CDR3 is CSARDAAKNIQYF. The CDR3 nucleotides read TGCAGTGCTAGAGATGCGGCCAAAAACATTCAGTACTTC.

The sample holds many counts of this clonotype. The chain couples TRBV5-5 to TRBJ2-1; 7 bases agree with TRBD2. CDR3 length: 17 amino acids. The V and J ends lost 0 bases and 2 bases, in that order; junction bases with no gene match: 8. The germline V gene encodes CDR1 SGHKS and CDR2 YYEKEE (reference sequence). CDR3 amino acids: CASSLARSGGTYNEQFF. CDR3 nucleotide sequence: TGTGCCAGCAGCTTGGCACGGTCGGGGGGAACCTACAATGAGCAGTTCTTC. The variable domain in full, with the rest retrieved from reference TRBV5-5 and TRBJ2-1, is DAGVTQSPTHLIKTRGQQVTLRCSPISGHKSVSWYQQVLGQGPQFIFQYYEKEERGRGNFPDRFSARQFPNYSSELNVNALLLGDSALYLCASSLARSGGTYNEQFFGPGTRLTVL.